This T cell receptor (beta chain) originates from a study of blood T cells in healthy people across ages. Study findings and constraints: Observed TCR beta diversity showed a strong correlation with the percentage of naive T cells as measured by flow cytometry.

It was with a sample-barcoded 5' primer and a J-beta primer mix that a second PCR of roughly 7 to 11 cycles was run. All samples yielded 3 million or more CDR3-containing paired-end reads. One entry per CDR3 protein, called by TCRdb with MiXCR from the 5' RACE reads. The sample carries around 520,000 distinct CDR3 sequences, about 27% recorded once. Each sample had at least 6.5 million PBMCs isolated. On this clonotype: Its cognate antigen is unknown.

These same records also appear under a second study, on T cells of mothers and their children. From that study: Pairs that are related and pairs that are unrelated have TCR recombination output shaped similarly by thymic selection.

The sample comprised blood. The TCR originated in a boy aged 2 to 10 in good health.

The CDR3 spells CSAGLANTGELFF. CDR3 bases: TGCAGCGCCGGACTGGCCAACACCGGGGAGCTGTTTTTT. The chain employs TRBV29-1 and TRBJ2-2; weak D call: TRBD2 (5 bases). CDR3 length: 13 amino acids. CDR1 SQVTM and CDR2 ANQGSEA come from the germline V gene. Trimming cost V 7 bases and J 2 bases, with 11 bases left between them.